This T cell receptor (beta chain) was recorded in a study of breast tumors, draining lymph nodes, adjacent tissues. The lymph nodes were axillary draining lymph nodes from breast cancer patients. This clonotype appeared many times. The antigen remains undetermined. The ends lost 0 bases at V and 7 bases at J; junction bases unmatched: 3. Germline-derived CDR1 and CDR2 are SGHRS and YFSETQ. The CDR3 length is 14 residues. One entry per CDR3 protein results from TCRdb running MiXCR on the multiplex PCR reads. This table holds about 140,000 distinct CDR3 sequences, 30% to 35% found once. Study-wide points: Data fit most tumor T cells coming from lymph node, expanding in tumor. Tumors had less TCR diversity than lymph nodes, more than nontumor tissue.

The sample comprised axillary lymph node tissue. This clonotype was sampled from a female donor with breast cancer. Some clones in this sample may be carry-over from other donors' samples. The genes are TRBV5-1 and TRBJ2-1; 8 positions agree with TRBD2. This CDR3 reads CASSLGTSLNEQFF. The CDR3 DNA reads TGCGCCAGCAGCTTGGGGACTAGCCTTAATGAGCAGTTCTTC.